This T cell receptor beta chain was observed in a study of T cell responses to AZD1222 COVID-19 vaccine. Turning to the study itself: The analysis combined second doses at about 4 or about 12 weeks. General study results and limits: Donors in the cohort were predominantly white British and more often female, and clonal diversity was possibly underestimated. Breadth and depth of Spike-specific TCRs rose after two AZD1222 doses. Unmutated variant regions are reportedly the target of nearly half of TCRs that are spike-specific.

A note on this clone: Its antigen is as yet unknown.

Per the germline V gene, CDR1 is SGHKS and CDR2 is YYEKEE (reference sequence). V lost 0 bases and J lost 8, with 15 bases in between. This CDR3 is 15 amino acids long. Using immunoSEQ multiplex PCR, the repertoire was profiled, and TCRdb retains in-frame clones only, with some absent. The table includes around 99,000 clones, more than 80% detected once. This chain joins TRBV5-5 and TRBJ2-1; D is perhaps TRBD2 (6 bases). This TCR was recovered from an adult in good health. Sequenced material: peripheral blood, taken on day 0 of AZD1222 vaccination. The chain's CDR3 is CASSLGQEGIHEQFF. The CDR3 DNA sequence: TGTGCCAGCAGCTTGGGTCAGGAGGGGATACATGAGCAGTTCTTC.